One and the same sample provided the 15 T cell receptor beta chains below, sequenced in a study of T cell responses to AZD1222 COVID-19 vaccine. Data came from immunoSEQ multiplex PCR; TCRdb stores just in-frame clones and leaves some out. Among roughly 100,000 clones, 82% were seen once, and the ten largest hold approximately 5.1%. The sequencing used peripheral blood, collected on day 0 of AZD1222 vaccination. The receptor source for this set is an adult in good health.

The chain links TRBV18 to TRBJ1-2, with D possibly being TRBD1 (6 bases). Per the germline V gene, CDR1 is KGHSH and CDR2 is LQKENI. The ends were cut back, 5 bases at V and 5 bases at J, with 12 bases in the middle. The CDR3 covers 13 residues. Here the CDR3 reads CASSERTAYGYTF. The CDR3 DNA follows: TGTGCCAGCTCAGAACGGACAGCATATGGCTACACCTTC.

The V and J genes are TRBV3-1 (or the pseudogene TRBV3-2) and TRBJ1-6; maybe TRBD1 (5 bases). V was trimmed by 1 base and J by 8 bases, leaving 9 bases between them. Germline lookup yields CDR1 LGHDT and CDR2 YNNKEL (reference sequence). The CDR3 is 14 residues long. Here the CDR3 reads CASSQGTYHSPLHF. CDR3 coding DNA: TGTGCCAGCAGCCAAGGGACATACCATTCACCCCTCCACTTT.

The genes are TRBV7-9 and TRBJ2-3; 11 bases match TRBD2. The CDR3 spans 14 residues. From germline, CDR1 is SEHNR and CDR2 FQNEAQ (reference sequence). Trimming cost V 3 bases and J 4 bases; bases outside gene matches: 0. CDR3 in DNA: TGTGCCAGCAGCTTTAGCGGGGGGGCAGATACGCAGTATTTT. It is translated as CASSFSGGADTQYF. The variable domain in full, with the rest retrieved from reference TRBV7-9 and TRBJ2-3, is DTGVSQNPRHKITKRGQNVTFRCDPISEHNRLYWYRQTLGQGPEFLTYFQNEAQLEKSRLLSDRFSAERPKGSFSTLEIQRTEQGDSAMYLCASSFSGGADTQYFGPGTRLTVL.

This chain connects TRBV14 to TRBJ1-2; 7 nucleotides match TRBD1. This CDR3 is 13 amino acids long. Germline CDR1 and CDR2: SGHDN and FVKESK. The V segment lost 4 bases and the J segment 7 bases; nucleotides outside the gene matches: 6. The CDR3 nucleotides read TGTGCCAGCAGCCCGACAGGGACGGGTGGCTACACCTTC. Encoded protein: CASSPTGTGGYTF.

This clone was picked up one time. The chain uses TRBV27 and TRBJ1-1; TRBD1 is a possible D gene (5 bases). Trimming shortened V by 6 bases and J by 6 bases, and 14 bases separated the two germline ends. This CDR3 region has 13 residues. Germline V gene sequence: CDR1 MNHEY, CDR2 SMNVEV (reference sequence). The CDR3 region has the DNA TGTGCCAGCAGCCATCTGGGGGTATCTGAAGCTTTCTTT. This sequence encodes CASSHLGVSEAFF.

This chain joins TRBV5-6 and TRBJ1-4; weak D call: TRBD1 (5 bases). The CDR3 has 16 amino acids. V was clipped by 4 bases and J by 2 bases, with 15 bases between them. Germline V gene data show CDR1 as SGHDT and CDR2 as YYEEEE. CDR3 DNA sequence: TGTGCCAGCAGCCCCGGGGGGGTAGCGACTAATGAAAAACTGTTTTTT. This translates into CASSPGGVATNEKLFF.

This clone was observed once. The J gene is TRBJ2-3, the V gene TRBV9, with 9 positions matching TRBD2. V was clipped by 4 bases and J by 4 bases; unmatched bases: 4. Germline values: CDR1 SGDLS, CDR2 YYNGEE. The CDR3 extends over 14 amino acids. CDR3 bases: TGTGCCAGCAGCCCGGGACTAGCAGCAGATACGCAGTATTTT. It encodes CASSPGLAADTQYF.

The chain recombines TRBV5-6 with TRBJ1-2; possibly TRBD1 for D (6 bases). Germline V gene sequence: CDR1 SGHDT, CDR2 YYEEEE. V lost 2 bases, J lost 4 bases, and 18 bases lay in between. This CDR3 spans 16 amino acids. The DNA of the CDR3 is TGTGCCAGCAGCTTCCGAGCGACTGGGGGCGGCTATGGCTACACCTTC. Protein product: CASSFRATGGGYGYTF.

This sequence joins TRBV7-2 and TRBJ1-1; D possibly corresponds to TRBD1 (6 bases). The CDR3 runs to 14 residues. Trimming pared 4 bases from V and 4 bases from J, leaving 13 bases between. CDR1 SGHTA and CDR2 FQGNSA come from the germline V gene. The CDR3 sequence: CASSSTGMATEAFF. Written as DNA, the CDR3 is TGTGCCAGCAGCTCCACAGGGATGGCCACTGAAGCTTTCTTT.

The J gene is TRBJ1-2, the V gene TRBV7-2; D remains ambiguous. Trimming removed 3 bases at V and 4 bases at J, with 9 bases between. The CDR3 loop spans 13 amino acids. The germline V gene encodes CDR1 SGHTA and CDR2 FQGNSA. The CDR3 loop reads CASSFGKIYGYTF. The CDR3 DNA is TGTGCCAGCAGCTTCGGCAAAATCTATGGCTACACCTTC.

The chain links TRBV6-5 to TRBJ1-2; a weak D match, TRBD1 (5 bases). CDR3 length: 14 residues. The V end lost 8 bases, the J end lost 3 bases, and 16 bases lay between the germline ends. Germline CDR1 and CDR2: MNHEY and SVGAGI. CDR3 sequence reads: CASFSGLGDYGYTF. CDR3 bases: TGTGCCAGCTTTTCAGGGCTCGGAGACTATGGCTACACCTTC.

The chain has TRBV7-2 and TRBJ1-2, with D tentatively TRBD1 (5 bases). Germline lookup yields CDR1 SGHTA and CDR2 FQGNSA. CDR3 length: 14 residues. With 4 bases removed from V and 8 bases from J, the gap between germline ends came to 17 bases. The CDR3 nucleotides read TGTGCCAGCAGCTGGCTGCAGGGAACGGGGGGCTACACCTTC. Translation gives CASSWLQGTGGYTF.

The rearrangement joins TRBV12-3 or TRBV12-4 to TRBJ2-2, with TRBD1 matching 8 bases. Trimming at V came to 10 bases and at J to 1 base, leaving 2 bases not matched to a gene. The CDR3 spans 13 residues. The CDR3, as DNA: TGTGCCATCGACAGGGGGAACACCGGGGAGCTGTTTTTT. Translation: CAIDRGNTGELFF.

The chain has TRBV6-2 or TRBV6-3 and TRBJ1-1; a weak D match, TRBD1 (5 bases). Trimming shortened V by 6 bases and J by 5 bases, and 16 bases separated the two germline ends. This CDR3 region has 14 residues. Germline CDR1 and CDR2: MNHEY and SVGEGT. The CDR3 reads CASSLGAIRTEAFF. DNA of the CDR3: TGTGCCAGCAGCCTCGGGGCGATTAGAACTGAAGCTTTCTTT.

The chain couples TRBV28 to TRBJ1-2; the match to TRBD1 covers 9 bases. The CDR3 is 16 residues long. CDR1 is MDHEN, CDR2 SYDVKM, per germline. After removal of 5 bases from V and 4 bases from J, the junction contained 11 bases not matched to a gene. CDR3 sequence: CASSTPPGTGLYGYTF. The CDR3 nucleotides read TGTGCCAGCAGTACTCCGCCCGGGACAGGGCTCTATGGCTACACCTTC.